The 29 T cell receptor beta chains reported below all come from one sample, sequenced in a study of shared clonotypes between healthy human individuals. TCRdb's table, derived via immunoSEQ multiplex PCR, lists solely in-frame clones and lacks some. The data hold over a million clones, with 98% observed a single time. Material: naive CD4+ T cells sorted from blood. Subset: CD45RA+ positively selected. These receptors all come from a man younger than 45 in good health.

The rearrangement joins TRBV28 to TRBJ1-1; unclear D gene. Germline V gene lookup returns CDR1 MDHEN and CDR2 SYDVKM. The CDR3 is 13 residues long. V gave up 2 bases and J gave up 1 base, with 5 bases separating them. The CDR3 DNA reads TGTGCCAGCAGTTTAATAAAGAACACTGAAGCTTTCTTT. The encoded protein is CASSLIKNTEAFF.

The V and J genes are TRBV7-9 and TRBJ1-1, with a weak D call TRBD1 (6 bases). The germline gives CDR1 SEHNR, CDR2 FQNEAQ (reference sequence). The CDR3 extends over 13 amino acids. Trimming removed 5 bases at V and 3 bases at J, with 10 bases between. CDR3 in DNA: TGTGCCAGCAGCATACAGGGAGACACTGAAGCTTTCTTT. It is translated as CASSIQGDTEAFF.

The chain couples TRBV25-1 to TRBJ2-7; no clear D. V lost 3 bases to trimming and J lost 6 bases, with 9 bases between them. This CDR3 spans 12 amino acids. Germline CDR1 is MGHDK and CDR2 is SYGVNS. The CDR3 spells CASSEAGFEQYF. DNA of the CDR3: TGTGCCAGCAGTGAGGCCGGGTTCGAGCAGTACTTC.

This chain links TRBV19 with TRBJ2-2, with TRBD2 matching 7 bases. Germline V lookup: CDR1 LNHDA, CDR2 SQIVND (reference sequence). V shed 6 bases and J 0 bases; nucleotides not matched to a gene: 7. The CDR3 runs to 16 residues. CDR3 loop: CASSPELAANTGELFF. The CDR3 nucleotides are TGTGCCAGTAGCCCCGAGCTAGCGGCGAACACCGGGGAGCTGTTTTTT.

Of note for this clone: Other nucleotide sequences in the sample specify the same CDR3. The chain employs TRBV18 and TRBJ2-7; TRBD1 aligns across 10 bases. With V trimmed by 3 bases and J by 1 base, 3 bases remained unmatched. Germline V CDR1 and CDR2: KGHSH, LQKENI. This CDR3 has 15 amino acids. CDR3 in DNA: TGTGCCAGCTCACCCGGGACAGGGGCTTCCTACGAGCAGTACTTC. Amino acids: CASSPGTGASYEQYF.

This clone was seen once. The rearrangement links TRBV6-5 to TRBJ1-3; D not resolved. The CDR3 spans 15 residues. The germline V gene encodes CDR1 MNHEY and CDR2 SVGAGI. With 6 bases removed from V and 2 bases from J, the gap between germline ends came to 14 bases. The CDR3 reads CASSRGPGPGNTIYF. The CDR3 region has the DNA TGTGCCAGCAGCCGCGGGCCGGGCCCTGGAAACACCATATATTTT.

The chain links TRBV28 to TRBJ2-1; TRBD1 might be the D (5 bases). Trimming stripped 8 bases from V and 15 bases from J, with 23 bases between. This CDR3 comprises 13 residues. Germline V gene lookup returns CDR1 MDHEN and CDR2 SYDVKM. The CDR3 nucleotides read TGTGCCAGCGGGAACAGGATTCCGGCATCTTTGTTCTTC. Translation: CASGNRIPASLFF.

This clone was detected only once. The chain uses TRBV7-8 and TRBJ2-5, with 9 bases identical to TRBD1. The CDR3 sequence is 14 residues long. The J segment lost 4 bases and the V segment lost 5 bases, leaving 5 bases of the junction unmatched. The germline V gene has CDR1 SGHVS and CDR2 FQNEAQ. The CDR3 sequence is CASSQDRGGETQYF. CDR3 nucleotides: TGTGCCAGCAGCCAGGACAGGGGCGGAGAGACCCAGTACTTC.

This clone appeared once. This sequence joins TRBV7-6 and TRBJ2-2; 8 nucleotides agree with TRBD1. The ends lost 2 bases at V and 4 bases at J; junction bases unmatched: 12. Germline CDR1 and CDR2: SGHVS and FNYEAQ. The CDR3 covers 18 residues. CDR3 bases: TGTGCCAGCAGCTTACTATCGACAGGGGTGTTTTCCACCGGGGAGCTGTTTTTT. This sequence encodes CASSLLSTGVFSTGELFF.

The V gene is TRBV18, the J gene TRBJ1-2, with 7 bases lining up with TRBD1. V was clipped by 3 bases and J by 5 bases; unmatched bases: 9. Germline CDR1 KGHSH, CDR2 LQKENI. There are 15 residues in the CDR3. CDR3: CASSPEGQTLYGYTF. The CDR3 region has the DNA TGTGCCAGCTCACCTGAGGGACAGACCCTATATGGCTACACCTTC.

The CDR3 sequence is CASSVAREGNTIYF. The CDR3 nucleotides are TGTGCCAGCAGCGTAGCCAGGGAAGGAAACACCATATATTTT. The chain is built from TRBV9 and TRBJ1-3; possibly TRBD1 for D (5 bases). This CDR3 has 14 residues. V gave up 0 bases and J gave up 4 bases, with 8 bases separating them. In germline, CDR1 is SGDLS, CDR2 YYNGEE. Full variable domain (rest looked up from reference TRBV9 and TRBJ1-3): DSGVTQTPKHLITATGQRVTLRCSPRSGDLSVYWYQQSLDQGLQFLIQYYNGEERAKGNILERFSAQQFPDLHSELNLSSLELGDSALYFCASSVAREGNTIYFGEGSWLTVV.

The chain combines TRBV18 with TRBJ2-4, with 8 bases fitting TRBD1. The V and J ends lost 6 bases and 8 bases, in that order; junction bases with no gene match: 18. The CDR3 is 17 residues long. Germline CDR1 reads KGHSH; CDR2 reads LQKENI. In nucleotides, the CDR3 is TGTGCCAGCTCCCCAACTTCTATCGGGACAGGAAAACACATTCAGTACTTC. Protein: CASSPTSIGTGKHIQYF.

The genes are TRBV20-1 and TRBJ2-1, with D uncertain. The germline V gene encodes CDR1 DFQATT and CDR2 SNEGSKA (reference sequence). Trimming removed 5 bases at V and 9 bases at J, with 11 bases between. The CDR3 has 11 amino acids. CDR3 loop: CSAPSRSEQFF. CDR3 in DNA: TGCAGTGCTCCCTCCCGAAGTGAGCAGTTCTTC.

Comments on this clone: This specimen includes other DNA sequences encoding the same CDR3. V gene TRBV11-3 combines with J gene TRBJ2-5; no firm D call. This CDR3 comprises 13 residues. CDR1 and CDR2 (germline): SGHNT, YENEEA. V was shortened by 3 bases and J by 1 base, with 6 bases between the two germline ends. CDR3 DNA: TGTGCCAGCAGCTTGGGCAGCCAAGAGACCCAGTACTTC. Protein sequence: CASSLGSQETQYF.

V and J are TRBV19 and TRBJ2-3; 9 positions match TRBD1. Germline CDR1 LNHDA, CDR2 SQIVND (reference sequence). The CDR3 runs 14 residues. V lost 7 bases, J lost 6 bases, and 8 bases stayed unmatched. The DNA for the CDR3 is TGTGCCAGTAAAATACAGGGGGCGAGGGATACGCAGTATTTT. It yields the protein CASKIQGARDTQYF.

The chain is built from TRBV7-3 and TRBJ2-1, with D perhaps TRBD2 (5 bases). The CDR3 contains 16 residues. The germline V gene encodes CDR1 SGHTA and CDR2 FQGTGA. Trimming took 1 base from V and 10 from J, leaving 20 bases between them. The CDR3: CASSLRSSTPVWEQFF. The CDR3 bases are TGTGCCAGCAGCTTAAGATCTAGCACTCCCGTGTGGGAGCAGTTCTTC.

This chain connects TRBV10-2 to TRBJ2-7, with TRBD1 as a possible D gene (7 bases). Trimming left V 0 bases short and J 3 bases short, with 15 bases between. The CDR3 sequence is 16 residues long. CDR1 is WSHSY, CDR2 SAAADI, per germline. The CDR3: CASSESRAGQRYEQYF. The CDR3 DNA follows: TGCGCCAGCAGTGAGTCCCGCGCGGGACAGCGCTACGAGCAGTACTTC.

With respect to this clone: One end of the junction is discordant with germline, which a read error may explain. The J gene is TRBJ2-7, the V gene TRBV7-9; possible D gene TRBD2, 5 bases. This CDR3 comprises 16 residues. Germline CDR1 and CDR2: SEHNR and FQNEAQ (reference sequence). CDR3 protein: CASSLALRHSSYEQYF. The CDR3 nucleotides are TGTGCCAGCAGCCTAGCTCTTCGTCACAGCTCCTACGAGCAGTACTTC. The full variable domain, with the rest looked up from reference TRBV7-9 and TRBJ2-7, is DTGVSQNPRHKITKRGQNVTFRCDPISEHNRLYWYRQTLGQGPEFLTYFQNEAQLEKSRLLSDRFSAERPKGSFSTLEIQRTEQGDSAMYLCASSLALRHSSYEQYFGPGTRLTVT.

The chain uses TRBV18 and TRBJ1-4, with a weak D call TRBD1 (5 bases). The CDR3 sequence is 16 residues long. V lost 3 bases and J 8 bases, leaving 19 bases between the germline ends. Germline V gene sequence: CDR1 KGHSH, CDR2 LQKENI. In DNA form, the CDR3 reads TGTGCCAGCTCACCGCCAAGGGGAGTGGGTGACGAAAAACTGTTTTTT. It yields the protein CASSPPRGVGDEKLFF.

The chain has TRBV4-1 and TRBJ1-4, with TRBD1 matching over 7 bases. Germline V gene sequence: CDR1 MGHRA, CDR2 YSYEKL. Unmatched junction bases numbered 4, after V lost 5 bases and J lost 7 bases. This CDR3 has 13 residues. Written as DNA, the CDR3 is TGCGCCAGCAGCGAGGGGGCGGGTGAAAAACTGTTTTTT. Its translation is CASSEGAGEKLFF.

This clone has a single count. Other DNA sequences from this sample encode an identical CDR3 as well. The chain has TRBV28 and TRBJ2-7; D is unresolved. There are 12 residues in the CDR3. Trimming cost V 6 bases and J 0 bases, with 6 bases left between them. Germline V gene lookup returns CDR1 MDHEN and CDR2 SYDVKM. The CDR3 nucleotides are TGTGCCAGCAGGCAAAGCTCCTACGAGCAGTACTTC. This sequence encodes CASRQSSYEQYF.

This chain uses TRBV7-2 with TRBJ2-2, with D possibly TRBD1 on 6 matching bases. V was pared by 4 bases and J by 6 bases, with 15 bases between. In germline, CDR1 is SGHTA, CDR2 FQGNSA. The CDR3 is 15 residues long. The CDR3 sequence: CASSSLRGAPGELFF. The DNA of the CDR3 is TGTGCCAGCAGCTCCCTCAGGGGCGCCCCCGGGGAGCTGTTTTTT.

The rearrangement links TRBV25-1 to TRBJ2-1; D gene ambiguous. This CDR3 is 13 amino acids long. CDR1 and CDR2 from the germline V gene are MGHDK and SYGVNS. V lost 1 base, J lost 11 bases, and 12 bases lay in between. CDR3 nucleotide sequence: TGTGCCAGCAGTGAATCCTCTCCCGGTCAGCAGTTCTTC. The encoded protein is CASSESSPGQQFF.

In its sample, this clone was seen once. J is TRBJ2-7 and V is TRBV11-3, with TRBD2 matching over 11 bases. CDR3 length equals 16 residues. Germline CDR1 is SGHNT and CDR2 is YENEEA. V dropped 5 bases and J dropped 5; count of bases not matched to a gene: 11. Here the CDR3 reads CASSLSTSGISNEQYF. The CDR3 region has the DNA TGTGCCAGCAGCCTATCGACTAGCGGGATTTCCAACGAGCAGTACTTC.

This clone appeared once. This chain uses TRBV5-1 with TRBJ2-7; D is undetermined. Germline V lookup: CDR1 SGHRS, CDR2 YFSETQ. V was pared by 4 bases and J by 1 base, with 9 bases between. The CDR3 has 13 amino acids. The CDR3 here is CASSPSNSYEQYF. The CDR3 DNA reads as TGCGCCAGCAGCCCCTCCAATTCCTACGAGCAGTACTTC.

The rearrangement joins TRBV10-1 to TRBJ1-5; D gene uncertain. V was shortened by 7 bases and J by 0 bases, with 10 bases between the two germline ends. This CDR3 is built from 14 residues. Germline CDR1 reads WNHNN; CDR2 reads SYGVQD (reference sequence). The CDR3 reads CASNHTASNQPQHF. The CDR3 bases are TGCGCCAGCAACCATACAGCTAGCAATCAGCCCCAGCATTTT.

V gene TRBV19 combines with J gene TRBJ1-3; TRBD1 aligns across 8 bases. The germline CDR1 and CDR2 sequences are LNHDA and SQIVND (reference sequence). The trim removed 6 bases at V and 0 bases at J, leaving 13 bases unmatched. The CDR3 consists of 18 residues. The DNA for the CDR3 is TGTGCCAGTAGGAACCTTTTCTTGGGACAGGACTCTGGAAACACCATATATTTT. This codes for CASRNLFLGQDSGNTIYF.

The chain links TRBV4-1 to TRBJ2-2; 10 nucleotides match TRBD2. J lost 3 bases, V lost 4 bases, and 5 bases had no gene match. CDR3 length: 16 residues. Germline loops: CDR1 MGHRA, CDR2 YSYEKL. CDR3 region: CASSPTSGKDTGELFF. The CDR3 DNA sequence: TGCGCCAGCAGCCCCACTAGCGGGAAGGACACCGGGGAGCTGTTTTTT.

CDR3 in DNA: TGTGCCTGGAGTGTACTGGCGGTGAACACTGAAGCTTTCTTT. This codes for CAWSVLAVNTEAFF. The chain employs TRBV30 and TRBJ1-1; D unclear. This CDR3 is 14 amino acids long. V was trimmed by 0 bases and J by 0 bases, leaving 8 bases between them. Germline V gene sequence: CDR1 GTSNPN, CDR2 SVGIG (reference sequence).